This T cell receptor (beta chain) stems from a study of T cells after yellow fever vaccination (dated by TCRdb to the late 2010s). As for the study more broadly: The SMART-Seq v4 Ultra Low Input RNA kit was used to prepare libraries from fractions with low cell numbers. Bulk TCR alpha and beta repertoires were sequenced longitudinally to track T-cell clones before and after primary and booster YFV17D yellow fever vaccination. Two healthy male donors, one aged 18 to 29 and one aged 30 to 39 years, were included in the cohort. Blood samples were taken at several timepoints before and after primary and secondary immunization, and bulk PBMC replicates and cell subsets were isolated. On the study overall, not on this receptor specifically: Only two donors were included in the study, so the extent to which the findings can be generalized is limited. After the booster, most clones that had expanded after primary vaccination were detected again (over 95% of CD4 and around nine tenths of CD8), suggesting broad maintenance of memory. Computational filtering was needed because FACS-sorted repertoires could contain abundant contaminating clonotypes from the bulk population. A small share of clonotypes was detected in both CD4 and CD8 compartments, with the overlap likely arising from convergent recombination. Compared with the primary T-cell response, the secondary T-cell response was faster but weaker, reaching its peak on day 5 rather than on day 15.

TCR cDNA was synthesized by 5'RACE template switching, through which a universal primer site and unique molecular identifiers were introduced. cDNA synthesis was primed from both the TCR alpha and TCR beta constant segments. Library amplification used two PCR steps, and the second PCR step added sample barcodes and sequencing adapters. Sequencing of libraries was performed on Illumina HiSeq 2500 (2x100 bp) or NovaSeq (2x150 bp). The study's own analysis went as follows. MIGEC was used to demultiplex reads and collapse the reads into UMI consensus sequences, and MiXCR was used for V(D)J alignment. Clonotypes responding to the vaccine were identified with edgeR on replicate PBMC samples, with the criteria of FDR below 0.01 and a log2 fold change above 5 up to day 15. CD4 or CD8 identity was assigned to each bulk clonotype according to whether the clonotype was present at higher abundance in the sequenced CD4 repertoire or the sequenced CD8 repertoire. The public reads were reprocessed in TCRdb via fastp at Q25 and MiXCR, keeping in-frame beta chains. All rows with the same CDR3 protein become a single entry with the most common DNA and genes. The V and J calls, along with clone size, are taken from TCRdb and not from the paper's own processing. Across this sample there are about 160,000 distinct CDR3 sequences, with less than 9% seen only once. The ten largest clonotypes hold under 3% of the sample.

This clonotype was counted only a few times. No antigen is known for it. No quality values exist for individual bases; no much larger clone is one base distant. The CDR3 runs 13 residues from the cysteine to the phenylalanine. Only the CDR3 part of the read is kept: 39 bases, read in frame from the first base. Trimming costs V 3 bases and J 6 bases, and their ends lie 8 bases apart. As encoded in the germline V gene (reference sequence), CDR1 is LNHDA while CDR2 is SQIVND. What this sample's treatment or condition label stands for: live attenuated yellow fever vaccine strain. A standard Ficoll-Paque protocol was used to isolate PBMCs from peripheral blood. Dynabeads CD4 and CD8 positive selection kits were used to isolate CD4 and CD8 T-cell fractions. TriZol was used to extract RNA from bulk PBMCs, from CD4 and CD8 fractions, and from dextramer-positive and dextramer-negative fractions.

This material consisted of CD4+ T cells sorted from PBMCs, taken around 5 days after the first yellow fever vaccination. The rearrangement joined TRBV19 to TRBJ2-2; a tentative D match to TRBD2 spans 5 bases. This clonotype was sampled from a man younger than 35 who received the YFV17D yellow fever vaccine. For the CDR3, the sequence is CASSMLRAGELFF. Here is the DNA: TGTGCCAGTAGTATGCTGCGGGCCGGGGAGCTGTTTTTT. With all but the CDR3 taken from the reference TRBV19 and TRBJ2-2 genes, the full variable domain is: DGGITQSPKYLFRKEGQNVTLSCEQNLNHDAMYWYRQDPGQGLRLIYYSQIVNDFQKGDIAEGYSVSREKKESFPLTVTSAQKNPTAFYLCASSMLRAGELFFGEGSRLTVL.